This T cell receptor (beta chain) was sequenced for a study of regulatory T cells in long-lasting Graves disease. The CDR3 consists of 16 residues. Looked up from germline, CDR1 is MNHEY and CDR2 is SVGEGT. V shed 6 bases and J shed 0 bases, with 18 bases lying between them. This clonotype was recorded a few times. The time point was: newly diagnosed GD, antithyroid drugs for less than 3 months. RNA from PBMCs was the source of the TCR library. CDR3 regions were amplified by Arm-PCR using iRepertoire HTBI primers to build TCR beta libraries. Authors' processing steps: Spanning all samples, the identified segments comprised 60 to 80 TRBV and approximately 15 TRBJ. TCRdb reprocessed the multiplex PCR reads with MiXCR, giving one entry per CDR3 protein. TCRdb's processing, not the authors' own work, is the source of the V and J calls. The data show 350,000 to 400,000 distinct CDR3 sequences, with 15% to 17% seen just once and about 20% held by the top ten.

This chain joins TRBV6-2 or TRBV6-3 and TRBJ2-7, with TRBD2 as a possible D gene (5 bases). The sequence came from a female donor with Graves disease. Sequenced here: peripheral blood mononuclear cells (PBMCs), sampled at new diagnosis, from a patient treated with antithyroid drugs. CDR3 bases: TGTGCCAGCAGCAAGGCCGGGGATGCCTACTCCTACGAGCAGTACTTC. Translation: CASSKAGDAYSYEQYF.